The entry below describes one T cell receptor (beta chain). The antigen is undetermined. CDR1 is MNHEY and CDR2 is SMNVEV in the germline V gene (reference sequence). The V segment lost 2 bases and the J segment 9 bases; nucleotides outside the gene matches: 2. The CDR3 covers 13 residues. This sample is drawn from a study of T cells in Graves' hyperthyroidism and ophthalmopathy. Study outcomes and limitations: Within blood appeared most thyroid clonotypes that had expanded above 0.001.

TCR beta CDR3 regions were amplified from RNA. The primer set for the first-round RT-PCR of the TCR CDR3 was HTBI. TCRdb used MiXCR to reprocess the multiplex PCR reads, holding one entry per CDR3 protein. This sample carries roughly 200,000 distinct CDR3 sequences, around 19% of them seen once, and the ten largest clones take about 41%. The authors took PBMCs from 10 ml fresh peripheral blood. The sequence came from a middle-aged man with Graves' hyperthyroidism. Sequencing was performed on blood. The rearrangement joins TRBV27 to TRBJ1-1; 11 nucleotides match TRBD1. The CDR3 reads CASSLGQGAQAFF. As DNA, the CDR3 is TGTGCCAGCAGTTTAGGACAGGGGGCGCAAGCTTTCTTT.